The 22 T cell receptor beta chains listed next were all sequenced from one sample in a study of blood T cells in healthy people across ages. Primed by a sample-barcoded 5' primer and a J-beta primer mix, a second PCR proceeded for roughly 7 to 11 cycles. TCRdb fed the 5' RACE reads into MiXCR, producing one record per CDR3 protein. The data show 1.5 million to 2 million distinct CDR3 sequences, roughly 28% seen once. Sequencing input: blood. The receptor set was obtained from a woman between 25 and 40 years old in good health.

This chain connects TRBV5-1 to TRBJ2-7, with TRBD1 as a possible D gene (6 bases). The CDR3 has 13 residues. Germline assignment: CDR1 SGHRS and CDR2 YFSETQ. V gave up 4 bases and J gave up 2 bases, with 10 bases separating them. The CDR3 loop reads CASSEWTAYEQYF. In nucleotides, the CDR3 is TGCGCCAGCAGCGAGTGGACAGCCTACGAGCAGTACTTC.

V and J are TRBV3-1 and TRBJ2-1, with TRBD2 matching over 10 bases. This CDR3 contains 17 residues. Germline CDR1 and CDR2: LGHDT and YNNKEL (reference sequence). Trimming cost V 3 bases and J 5 bases; bases outside gene matches: 10. Here the CDR3 DNA reads TGTGCCAGCAGCCACGGTGGGGGTCTAGCGGGAGACAATGAGCAGTTCTTC. Translated: CASSHGGGLAGDNEQFF.

This clonotype was observed many times. The V gene is TRBV25-1, the J gene TRBJ1-5; no firm D call. The CDR3 extends over 14 amino acids. V lost 0 bases, J lost 4 bases, and 7 bases lay in between. From germline, CDR1 is MGHDK and CDR2 SYGVNS. The CDR3: CASSEYTANQPQHF. CDR3 in DNA: TGTGCCAGCAGTGAATATACAGCTAATCAGCCCCAGCATTTT. Using reference TRBV25-1 and TRBJ1-5 for the parts outside the CDR3, the full variable domain is EADIYQTPRYLVIGTGKKITLECSQTMGHDKMYWYQQDPGMELHLIHYSYGVNSTEKGDLSSESTVSRIRTEHFPLTLESARPSHTSQYLCASSEYTANQPQHFGDGTRLSIL.

V is TRBV7-2 and J is TRBJ2-1; 7 bases are shared with TRBD1. The germline V gene encodes CDR1 SGHTA and CDR2 FQGNSA. The ends lost 4 bases at V and 1 base at J; junction bases unmatched: 4. This CDR3 is 15 amino acids long. The CDR3 here is CASSSDRDSYNEQFF. For the CDR3, the DNA is TGTGCCAGCAGCTCCGACAGGGATTCCTACAATGAGCAGTTCTTC.

The rearrangement uses TRBV6-5 and TRBJ2-7; TRBD1 agrees at 7 bases. This CDR3 is built from 16 residues. The J segment lost 6 bases and the V segment lost 0 bases, leaving 11 bases of the junction unmatched. Germline CDR1 MNHEY, CDR2 SVGAGI. In nucleotides, the CDR3 is TGTGCCAGCAGTTACTCGAATTTCGACAGGGCTGCCGAGCAGTACTTC. Translated: CASSYSNFDRAAEQYF.

This clonotype came up once. The chain combines TRBV5-1 with TRBJ1-1; D gene uncertain. The CDR3 is 16 amino acids. In germline, CDR1 is SGHRS, CDR2 YFSETQ. V shed 3 bases and J shed 5 bases, with 20 bases lying between them. The CDR3 DNA is TGCGCCAGCAGCTCCCGTTTTGAGGTGAAGCGGACTGAAGCTTTCTTT. Residues: CASSSRFEVKRTEAFF.

The V gene is TRBV18, the J gene TRBJ1-1; 11 nucleotides align to TRBD1. The germline V gene has CDR1 KGHSH and CDR2 LQKENI. The CDR3 length is 16 residues. V trimming: 3 bases; J trimming: 4 bases; junction bases outside the gene matches: 7. For the CDR3, the DNA is TGTGCCAGCTCACCCTCGGACAGGGGGCCGCGCACTGAAGCTTTCTTT. It codes for CASSPSDRGPRTEAFF.

The rearrangement uses TRBV7-2 and TRBJ2-4; D gene unclear. Germline V gene lookup returns CDR1 SGHTA and CDR2 FQGNSA. V lost 1 base, J lost 3 bases, and 13 bases lay in between. The CDR3 runs 16 residues. CDR3 nucleotides: TGTGCCAGCAGCTTAGATTCACCGCACATCAAAAACATTCAGTACTTC. Translation gives CASSLDSPHIKNIQYF.

The J gene is TRBJ2-1, the V gene TRBV7-2; TRBD2 agrees at 10 bases. Losses at the gene ends were 5 bases for V and 6 bases for J; bases not matched to a gene: 13. CDR3 size: 17 residues. Germline-derived CDR1 and CDR2 are SGHTA and FQGNSA. The CDR3 region has the DNA TGTGCCAGCAGCCGTACCGGGCCACTAGCGGGATCCAATGAGCAGTTCTTC. Its translation is CASSRTGPLAGSNEQFF.

V and J are TRBV3-1 and TRBJ2-1, with D possibly TRBD2 on 6 matching bases. The germline V gene encodes CDR1 LGHDT and CDR2 YNNKEL (reference sequence). CDR3 size: 14 residues. Trimming took off 11 bases at V and 3 bases at J, with 17 bases between the two ends. The CDR3 sequence: CAGERLGSYNEQFF. CDR3 DNA: TGTGCCGGCGAGAGACTAGGGAGCTACAATGAGCAGTTCTTC.

This clonotype has ten or more counts. The chain is built from TRBV9 and TRBJ2-5; TRBD2 matches 9 bases. The V gene's germline CDR1 is SGDLS and CDR2 YYNGEE. The CDR3 loop spans 16 amino acids. V lost 3 bases to trimming and J lost 3 bases; unmatched junction nucleotides: 9. For the CDR3, the DNA is TGTGCCAGCAGCGCCACTCACCTAGCGGGGAAAGAGACCCAGTACTTC. Its translation is CASSATHLAGKETQYF.

Turning to this clonotype: Mismatch with germline at one junction end may stem from a read error. CDR3: CASSSPRTGQEAQYF. CDR3 in DNA: TGTGCCAGCAGCTCCCCAAGGACAGGTCAAGAGGCCCAGTACTTC. The chain couples TRBV7-9 to TRBJ2-5, with 7 bases lining up with TRBD1. CDR1 and CDR2 (germline): SEHNR, FQNEAQ (reference sequence). The CDR3 contains 15 residues.

CDR3 coding DNA: TGCAGCGGACGAGTTACAGGGAGTGAGCAGTACTTC. It yields the protein CSGRVTGSEQYF. This chain connects TRBV29-1 to TRBJ2-7, with a possible D match to TRBD1 (6 bases). The CDR3 extends over 12 amino acids. V shed 7 bases and J shed 7 bases, with 17 bases lying between them. Germline V gene data show CDR1 as SQVTM and CDR2 as ANQGSEA.

For this clonotype: Given a much more abundant clone one base away, this may be a read error. The chain couples TRBV12-3 or TRBV12-4 to TRBJ2-4, with TRBD2 matching over 7 bases. The CDR3 extends over 14 amino acids. In DNA form, the CDR3 reads TGTGTCAGCGGGGCAGTGGGAGCCAAAAACATTCAGTACTTC. Protein: CVSGAVGAKNIQYF.

J is TRBJ2-4 and V is TRBV7-2, with D maybe TRBD2 (6 bases). The J call may be mistaken, given a closer DNA end match to TRBJ2-7. Germline CDR1 and CDR2: SGHTA and FQGNSA. This CDR3 contains 15 residues. The CDR3 sequence is CASSLSSVNTYEQYF. CDR3 nucleotides: TGTGCCAGCAGCCTCTCTAGCGTCAATACCTACGAGCAGTACTTC.

The rearrangement joins TRBV20-1 to TRBJ2-1, with TRBD1 matching over 8 bases. Germline V lookup: CDR1 DFQATT, CDR2 SNEGSKA (reference sequence). Trimming cost V 2 bases and J 5 bases; bases outside gene matches: 5. CDR3 length: 14 residues. DNA of the CDR3: TGCAGTGCTAGAAGCCAGGGGGCACACAATGAGCAGTTCTTC. This encodes CSARSQGAHNEQFF.

Remarks on this clonotype: This may stem from a read error, because a much larger clone lies one nucleotide away. This chain links TRBV20-1 with TRBJ1-2; D gene unclear. Germline values: CDR1 DFQATT, CDR2 SNEGSKA (reference sequence). This CDR3 comprises 12 residues. DNA for the CDR3: TGCAGGGCGGATGGACTTAACTATGGCTACACCTTC. Its translation is CRADGLNYGYTF.

This clonotype was found many times. The chain is built from TRBV6-5 and TRBJ1-6; tentatively, D is TRBD1 (6 bases). The CDR3 runs to 15 residues. V gave up 5 bases and J gave up 10 bases, with 18 bases separating them. Germline V gene lookup returns CDR1 MNHEY and CDR2 SVGAGI. The CDR3 protein is CASSPRGLEGSPLHF. The CDR3 coding sequence is TGTGCCAGCAGTCCCCGGGGGCTCGAAGGATCACCCCTCCACTTT.

This clonotype was picked up a small number of times. A junction boundary mismatches the germline segment, possibly from a read error. The V call is TRBV28, the J call TRBJ2-3, with D maybe TRBD2 (6 bases). Germline V CDR1 and CDR2: MDHEN, SYDVKM. CDR3 length: 14 amino acids. Here the CDR3 reads CASRLLRGGDTQYF. The CDR3 DNA reads TGTGCCAGCAGGTTATTGAGGGGAGGAGATACGCAGTATTTT.

This clonotype was recorded at least ten times. This rearrangement joins TRBV7-9 to TRBJ2-7, with D unresolved. The CDR3 has 12 amino acids. Germline CDR1 reads SEHNR; CDR2 reads FQNEAQ (reference sequence). The germline V and J ends were trimmed by 6 bases and 4 bases, with 10 bases remaining between them. CDR3 nucleotide sequence: TGTGCCAGCAGTAATTATCAGTACGAGCAGTACTTC. It is translated as CASSNYQYEQYF.

The V call is TRBV7-2, the J call TRBJ2-1, with 7 bases lining up with TRBD1. Germline lookup yields CDR1 SGHTA and CDR2 FQGNSA. The CDR3 has 14 residues. Germline trimming cut 5 bases from V and 8 bases from J; bases unmatched to any gene: 9. This chain's CDR3 is CASSPRQGRDEQFF. In DNA form, the CDR3 reads TGTGCCAGCAGCCCGAGACAGGGACGGGATGAGCAGTTCTTC.

At least ten counts were recorded for this clonotype. The chain couples TRBV11-2 to TRBJ1-2; perhaps TRBD1 as D (6 bases). CDR1 SGHAT and CDR2 FQNNGV come from the germline V gene. The CDR3 is 15 amino acids. V was pared by 5 bases and J by 7 bases, with 20 bases between. The CDR3 DNA reads TGTGCCAGCAGCCCAGGACAGACACTCTTCGGTGGCTACACCTTC. As protein: CASSPGQTLFGGYTF.